The 28 T cell receptor beta chains presented below share a single source sample, sequenced in a study of T cell clonality in common variable immunodeficiency. Sequencing was performed with immunoSEQ multiplex PCR; in TCRdb, only in-frame clones are kept and a portion is missing. In total the sample includes 44,000 or so clones, none of them seen once. The sequenced sample consisted of peripheral blood mononuclear cells. These receptors were collected from a person aged 18 to 75 in good health.

Regarding this clone: From the germline J gene comes the end of the CDR3, since the read stops 3 residues before it. The V gene is TRBV27, the J gene TRBJ2-7; TRBD1 might be the D (5 bases). The CDR3 is 12 residues long. With 3 bases removed from V and 6 bases from J, the gap between germline ends came to 9 bases. CDR1 and CDR2 from the germline V gene are MNHEY and SMNVEV (reference sequence). The chain's CDR3 is CASSFAGSEQYF. The sequenced CDR3 bases are TGTGCCAGCAGTTTCGCAGGGTCCGAG.

This clone was counted at least ten times. The CDR3 extends 3 residues past the end of the read, so its final part is completed from the germline J gene. The chain links TRBV30 to TRBJ1-5; TRBD1 agrees at 9 bases. The CDR3 has 15 amino acids. After removal of 3 bases from V and 3 bases from J, the junction contained 6 bases not matched to a gene. Germline CDR1 reads GTSNPN; CDR2 reads SVGIG (reference sequence). The CDR3 loop reads CAWSAGTGINQPQHF. The CDR3 DNA, read in part, is TGTGCCTGGAGCGCCGGGACAGGGATCAATCAGCCC.

This clone was detected many times. The CDR3 end falls 3 residues outside the read, so it is completed with the germline J gene. This sequence joins TRBV5-1 and TRBJ2-1; 7 bases are a match to TRBD2. The CDR3 consists of 15 residues. V lost 4 bases to trimming and J lost 6 bases; unmatched junction nucleotides: 10. Germline lookup yields CDR1 SGHRS and CDR2 YFSETQ. Incomplete CDR3 DNA: TGCGCCAGCAGCCCCGCGGCGGGAGCCCCCAATGAG. Encoded protein: CASSPAAGAPNE. The full CDR3 is CASSPAAGAPNEQFF.

Many counts were recorded for this clone. CDR3 DNA (partial): TGTGCCAGCAGGGGGACAGGGGGAGGCGAG. This encodes CASRGTGGGE. The full CDR3 protein is CASRGTGGGEQYF. The J gene is TRBJ2-7, the V gene TRBV2; TRBD1 aligns across 11 bases. The CDR3 end is not reached by the read, which stops 3 residues before it; the germline J gene fills it in. Germline CDR1 and CDR2: SNHLY and FYNNEI. The CDR3 loop spans 13 amino acids. J was trimmed by 6 bases and V by 6 bases; bases with no gene match: 4.

This clone was seen repeatedly, ten times or more. The read terminates 3 residues ahead of where the CDR3 ends, so the germline J gene completes it. The genes are TRBV5-1 and TRBJ2-5; 7 bases fit TRBD2. This CDR3 is built from 18 residues. V shed 0 bases, J shed 1 base, and the junction held 12 bases outside the gene matches. Germline V gene sequence: CDR1 SGHRS, CDR2 YFSETQ. The CDR3 is CASSLARGGGDFQETQYF. CDR3 DNA, as far as it was read: TGCGCCAGCAGCTTGGCCCGGGGCGGGGGAGACTTCCAAGAGACC.

This clone was seen many times. The CDR3 end lies 3 residues beyond the end of the read and is filled in from the germline J gene. The rearrangement joins TRBV19 to TRBJ1-2; D is undetermined. The CDR3 spans 15 residues. The V gene's germline CDR1 is LNHDA and CDR2 SQIVND (reference sequence). V shed 6 bases and J shed 2 bases, with 16 bases lying between them. CDR3 bases read: TGTGCCAGTAGGCTGTCTGAAACACCGAACTATGGC. Amino acids: CASRLSETPNYG. The complete CDR3 sequence is CASRLSETPNYGYTF.

This clone appeared many times. The DNA ends 3 residues before the CDR3 does, and the rest of the CDR3 is filled in from the germline J gene. Additional DNA sequences in this sample encode the identical CDR3. The V call is TRBV4-2, the J call TRBJ1-6, with D unresolved. The CDR3 is made up of 17 amino acids. Trimming removed 0 bases from V and 7 bases from J, with 16 bases in between. Germline V lookup: CDR1 LGHNA, CDR2 YNFKEQ. CDR3 DNA (partial): TGTGCCAGCAGCCAAGATCAAGGTCGGGGAAACAATTCACCC. It specifies CASSQDQGRGNNSP. The whole CDR3 sequence reads CASSQDQGRGNNSPLHF.

This clone has ten or more counts. The read finishes 3 residues shy of the CDR3 end, and the germline J gene is used to complete it. The V and J genes are TRBV19 and TRBJ2-7, with no clear D. The V gene's germline CDR1 is LNHDA and CDR2 SQIVND (reference sequence). The CDR3 sequence is 12 residues long. Trimming removed 9 bases at V and 3 bases at J, with 12 bases between. The CDR3 protein is CASSPRGYEQYF. The part of the CDR3 DNA that was read is TGTGCCAGCTCCCCTCGAGGCTACGAG.

This clone was recorded at least ten times. The read ends 3 residues shy of where the CDR3 ends; the end is completed using the germline J gene. This chain joins TRBV15 and TRBJ1-1; TRBD1 matches at 8 bases. The CDR3 contains 13 residues. Germline loops: CDR1 LNHNV, CDR2 YYDKDF (reference sequence). The V gene end was trimmed by 1 base and the J gene end by 5 bases; junction bases not matched to a gene: 0. Here the CDR3 reads CATSRGDRTEAFF. The CDR3 bases that were read are TGTGCCACCAGCAGAGGGGACAGGACTGAA. The variable domain in full, with the rest retrieved from reference TRBV15 and TRBJ1-1, is DAMVIQNPRYQVTQFGKPVTLSCSQTLNHNVMYWYQQKSSQAPKLLFHYYDKDFNNEADTPDNFQSRRPNTSFCFLDIRSPGLGDTAMYLCATSRGDRTEAFFGQGTRLTVV.

This clone was picked up many times. The CDR3 end is not reached by the read, which stops 3 residues before it; the germline J gene fills it in. The V and J genes are TRBV20-1 and TRBJ2-7; 10 nucleotides match TRBD1. This CDR3 region has 13 residues. V shed 5 bases, J shed 2 bases, and the junction held 3 bases outside the gene matches. Germline V gene data show CDR1 as DFQATT and CDR2 as SNEGSKA (reference sequence). This CDR3 is CSADRGQAYEQYF. The CDR3 bases that were read are TGCAGTGCTGACAGGGGGCAGGCCTACGAG.

This clone was observed at least ten times. The observed sequence ends 3 residues before the CDR3 terminus, with the missing tail filled in from the germline J gene. V gene TRBV4-1 combines with J gene TRBJ1-5; TRBD1 aligns across 7 bases. Germline trimming cut 5 bases from V and 0 bases from J; bases unmatched to any gene: 10. Germline V CDR1 and CDR2: MGHRA, YSYEKL. This CDR3 has 17 amino acids. Incomplete CDR3 DNA: TGCGCCAGCAGCTACGGGGGAGGGGGCGATAGCAATCAGCCC. Translated: CASSYGGGGDSNQP. The complete CDR3 reads CASSYGGGGDSNQPQHF.

This clone has a count of ten or more. The CDR3 is cut off 3 residues early in the read; its end comes from the germline J gene. The chain couples TRBV6-2 or TRBV6-3 to TRBJ2-7; D might be TRBD1 (6 bases). Germline lookup yields CDR1 MNHEY and CDR2 SVGEGT. The ends were cut back, 2 bases at V and 3 bases at J, with 20 bases in the middle. The CDR3 covers 17 residues. CDR3 region: CASSYHPRQGPRYEQYF. Partial CDR3 DNA: TGTGCCAGCAGTTACCATCCAAGGCAGGGGCCTCGCTACGAG.

Ten or more counts support this clone. The sequenced fragment ends 3 residues before the CDR3 boundary, so the rest is inferred from the germline J gene. The chain carries TRBV18 and TRBJ1-1, with 7 positions matching TRBD1. Germline assignment: CDR1 KGHSH and CDR2 LQKENI. J gave up 4 bases and V 1 base, and 6 bases lay outside the gene matches. CDR3 length: 15 residues. CDR3 region: CASSPHPGGGTEAFF. Incomplete CDR3 DNA: TGTGCCAGCTCACCACACCCAGGGGGTGGCACTGAA.

This clone was seen ten or more times. The sequenced fragment ends 3 residues before the CDR3 boundary, so the rest is inferred from the germline J gene. The V call is TRBV7-9, the J call TRBJ1-5; no clear D gene. The length of the CDR3 is 13 residues. Germline CDR1 is SEHNR and CDR2 is FQNEAQ (reference sequence). Trimming stripped 5 bases from V and 3 bases from J, with 8 bases between. CDR3 bases read: TGTGCCAGCAGCCTTCGTCTCAATCAGCCC. Its protein product is CASSLRLNQP. The full CDR3 protein reads CASSLRLNQPQHF.

The table lists this clone with many counts. CDR3 residues: CASSILAGPDTQYF. The covered CDR3 bases are TGTGCCAGTAGTATACTAGCGGGCCCAGATACG. The J gene is TRBJ2-3, the V gene TRBV19, with 8 positions matching TRBD2. The observed sequence ends 3 residues before the CDR3 terminus, with the missing tail filled in from the germline J gene. Per germline, CDR1 LNHDA and CDR2 SQIVND (reference sequence). This CDR3 is built from 14 residues. Trimming cost V 2 bases and J 4 bases; bases outside gene matches: 2.

This clone was detected ten times or more. The sequence runs out 3 residues before the end of the CDR3; the remainder is reconstructed from the germline J gene. The chain joins TRBV10-3 to TRBJ1-4, with a tentative D call TRBD1 (6 bases). Germline CDR1 reads ENHRY; CDR2 reads SYGVKD. The V and J ends lost 0 bases and 6 bases respectively, with 23 bases between them. There are 19 residues in the CDR3. Here the CDR3 reads CAISESVPAYRVNYEKLFF. CDR3 DNA, as far as it was read: TGTGCCATCAGTGAGTCAGTCCCCGCCTACAGGGTCAATTATGAAAAA.

As to this clone: The read halts 3 residues ahead of the CDR3 end, with the missing end drawn from the germline J gene. The chain has TRBV2 and TRBJ2-7; no definite D call. Trimming took off 4 bases at V and 3 bases at J, with 7 bases between the two ends. CDR1 is SNHLY and CDR2 is FYNNEI in the germline V gene. The CDR3 loop spans 12 amino acids. The CDR3 spells CASSATGYEQYF. CDR3 bases read: TGTGCCAGCAGTGCGACGGGCTACGAG.

There are many counts of this clone. The read finishes 3 residues shy of the CDR3 end, and the germline J gene is used to complete it. V is TRBV7-8 and J is TRBJ1-1, with TRBD1 as a possible D gene (5 bases). CDR3 length: 15 residues. The V and J ends lost 2 bases and 0 bases respectively, with 10 bases between them. Germline CDR1 reads SGHVS; CDR2 reads FQNEAQ. The CDR3 loop reads CASSLLPGMNTEAFF. The part of the CDR3 DNA that was read is TGTGCCAGCAGCTTATTGCCAGGGATGAACACTGAA.

This clone came up many times. The DNA ends 3 residues before the CDR3 does, and the rest of the CDR3 is filled in from the germline J gene. The rearrangement joins TRBV7-2 to TRBJ1-4; D not certain. The CDR3 runs 17 residues. Germline V CDR1 and CDR2: SGHTA, FQGNSA. Trimming removed 0 bases from V and 8 bases from J, with 19 bases in between. The CDR3 loop is CASSLASGDAVVEKLFF. The CDR3 bases that were read are TGTGCCAGCAGCTTAGCGTCCGGGGATGCCGTAGTAGAAAAA.

The table lists this clone with many counts. CDR3 DNA (partial): TGTGCCAGCAGCCCGGGACAGACCCACTCTGGAAACACC. This sequence encodes CASSPGQTHSGNT. The full CDR3 protein is CASSPGQTHSGNTIYF. The rearrangement joins TRBV7-6 to TRBJ1-3, with 7 bases that match TRBD1. The read finishes 3 residues shy of the CDR3 end, and the germline J gene is used to complete it. There are 16 residues in the CDR3. Germline loops: CDR1 SGHVS, CDR2 FNYEAQ. With V trimmed by 5 bases and J by 0 bases, 7 bases remained unmatched.

Ten or more counts support this clone. The read falls 3 residues short of the CDR3 end, and the missing part is taken from the germline J gene. V is TRBV2 and J is TRBJ1-5, with D perhaps matching TRBD1 (5 bases). The CDR3 extends over 14 amino acids. V lost 2 bases and J lost 7, with 12 bases in between. Germline V gene sequence: CDR1 SNHLY, CDR2 FYNNEI. The CDR3 DNA, read in part, is TGTGCCAGCAGTGAACAGGGAGGAAGACAGCCC. Amino acid sequence: CASSEQGGRQP. The entire CDR3 protein reads CASSEQGGRQPQHF.

This clone was counted at least ten times. Read data end 3 residues before the CDR3 end; the end is taken from the germline J gene. The chain links TRBV5-1 to TRBJ2-7; 7 bases map to TRBD2. The J segment lost 4 bases and the V segment lost 4 bases, leaving 8 bases of the junction unmatched. CDR3 length equals 14 residues. CDR1 and CDR2 (germline): SGHRS, YFSETQ. CDR3 sequence: CASSPGLAAYEQYF. The sequenced part of the CDR3 DNA is TGCGCCAGCAGCCCCGGCCTAGCGGCGTACGAG.

This clone was seen ten or more times. The CDR3 end lies 3 residues beyond the end of the read and is filled in from the germline J gene. The V gene is TRBV18, the J gene TRBJ1-4; the D is unclear. Per germline, CDR1 KGHSH and CDR2 LQKENI. The CDR3 contains 14 residues. The ends were cut back, 3 bases at V and 5 bases at J, with 10 bases in the middle. The DNA read from the CDR3 is TGTGCCAGCTCACCCGGTATGATCAATGAAAAA. Its protein product is CASSPGMINEK. From start to end, the CDR3 is CASSPGMINEKLFF. Using reference TRBV18 and TRBJ1-4 for the parts outside the CDR3, the full variable domain is NAGVMQNPRHLVRRRGQEARLRCSPMKGHSHVYWYRQLPEEGLKFMVYLQKENIIDESGMPKERFSAEFPKEGPSILRIQQVVRGDSAAYFCASSPGMINEKLFFGSGTQLSVL.

This clone has ten or more counts. The read gets to within 3 residues of the CDR3 end, and the germline J gene fills in the rest. This chain joins TRBV10-2 and TRBJ1-1, with TRBD1 matching 11 bases. The germline gives CDR1 WSHSY, CDR2 SAAADI. V was pared by 8 bases and J by 5 bases, with 4 bases of the junction left unmatched. This CDR3 is built from 13 residues. The chain's CDR3 is CASQGQGVTEAFF. The part of the CDR3 DNA that was read is TGCGCCAGCCAGGGACAGGGGGTTACTGAA.

This clone was observed at least ten times. The read ends 3 residues early relative to the CDR3; the germline J gene fills the gap. The chain links TRBV7-2 to TRBJ1-5, with D tentatively TRBD1 (6 bases). Trimming took 1 base from V and 7 from J, leaving 11 bases between them. This CDR3 contains 14 residues. CDR1 is SGHTA and CDR2 is FQGNSA in the germline V gene. The CDR3 here is CASSLDPGEQPQHF. The covered CDR3 bases are TGTGCCAGCAGCTTAGATCCAGGGGAACAGCCC.

This clone was counted many times. Read data end 3 residues before the CDR3 end; the end is taken from the germline J gene. V is TRBV5-1 and J is TRBJ2-7; the D gene is possibly TRBD2 (5 bases). From germline, CDR1 is SGHRS and CDR2 YFSETQ. The CDR3 totals 15 residues. Trimming left V 4 bases short and J 3 bases short, with 17 bases between. Here the CDR3 reads CASSPDGSSGYEQYF. Incomplete CDR3 DNA: TGCGCCAGCAGCCCTGACGGGTCGAGCGGCTACGAG.

This clone has at least ten counts. The read stops 3 residues short of the end of the CDR3; the missing end is completed from the germline J gene. The chain uses TRBV20-1 and TRBJ2-1; D is possibly TRBD1 (7 bases). Germline CDR1 is DFQATT and CDR2 is SNEGSKA (reference sequence). The V end lost 6 bases, the J end lost 9 bases, and 18 bases lay between the germline ends. The CDR3 consists of 13 residues. The part of the CDR3 DNA that was read is TGCAGTGCGGCGGGAACAGGGGTGGGTGAG. It is translated as CSAAGTGVGE. The whole CDR3 region reads CSAAGTGVGEQFF.

This clone was seen ten or more times. The read ends 3 residues early relative to the CDR3; the germline J gene fills the gap. This sequence joins TRBV9 and TRBJ2-2; 7 bases are a match to TRBD2. Germline trimming cut 0 bases from V and 6 bases from J; bases unmatched to any gene: 5. Germline V CDR1 and CDR2: SGDLS, YYNGEE. The CDR3 consists of 15 residues. This CDR3 reads CASSVAGTIAGELFF. The DNA read from the CDR3 is TGTGCCAGCAGCGTAGCCGGGACTATTGCCGGGGAG.